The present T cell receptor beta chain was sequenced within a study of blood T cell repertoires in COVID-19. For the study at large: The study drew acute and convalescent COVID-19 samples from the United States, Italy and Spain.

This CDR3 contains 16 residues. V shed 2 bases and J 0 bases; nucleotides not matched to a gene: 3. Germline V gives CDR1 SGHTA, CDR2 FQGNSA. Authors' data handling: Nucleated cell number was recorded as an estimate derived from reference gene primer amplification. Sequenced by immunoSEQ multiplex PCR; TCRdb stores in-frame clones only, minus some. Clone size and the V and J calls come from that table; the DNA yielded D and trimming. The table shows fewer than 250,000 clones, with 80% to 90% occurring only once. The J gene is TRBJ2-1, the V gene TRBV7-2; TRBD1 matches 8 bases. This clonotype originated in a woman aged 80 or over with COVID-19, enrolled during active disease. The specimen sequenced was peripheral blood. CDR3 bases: TGTGCCAGCAGCTTATCACAGGGGGGCTCCTACAATGAGCAGTTCTTC. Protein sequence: CASSLSQGGSYNEQFF.